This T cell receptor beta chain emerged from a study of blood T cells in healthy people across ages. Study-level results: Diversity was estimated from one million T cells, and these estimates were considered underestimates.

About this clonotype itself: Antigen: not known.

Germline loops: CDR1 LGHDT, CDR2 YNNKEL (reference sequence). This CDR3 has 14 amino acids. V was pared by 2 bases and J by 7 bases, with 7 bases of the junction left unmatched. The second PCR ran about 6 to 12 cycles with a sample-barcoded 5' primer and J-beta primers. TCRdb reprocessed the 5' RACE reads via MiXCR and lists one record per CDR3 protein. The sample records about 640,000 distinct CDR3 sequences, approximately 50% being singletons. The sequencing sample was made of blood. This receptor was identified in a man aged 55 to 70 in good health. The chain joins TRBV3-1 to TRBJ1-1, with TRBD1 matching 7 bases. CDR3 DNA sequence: TGTGCCAGCAGCCAAAATGACAGGGATAGTGAAGCTTTCTTT. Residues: CASSQNDRDSEAFF. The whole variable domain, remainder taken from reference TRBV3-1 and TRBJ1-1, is DTAVSQTPKYLVTQMGNDKSIKCEQNLGHDTMYWYKQDSKKFLKIMFSYNNKELIINETVPNRFSPKSPDKAHLNLHINSLELGDSAVYFCASSQNDRDSEAFFGQGTRLTVV.